This T cell receptor beta chain was profiled in a study of T cell responses to AZD1222 COVID-19 vaccine. Study at large: Second doses that came at about 4 or about 12 weeks were put together.

Repertoires were generated with immunoSEQ multiplex PCR, while TCRdb's copy carries only in-frame clones and drops some. The sample gives approximately 100,000 clones, around 94% of which show up once; around 2% is in the top ten. V was pared by 5 bases and J by 1 base, with 7 bases of the junction left unmatched. This CDR3 has 16 amino acids. From germline, CDR1 is LNHDA and CDR2 SQIVND (reference sequence). Whole-study results and caveats: Clonal diversity was possibly underestimated, and the donors were mostly white British, with more females.

Remarks on this clone: Its target is not known.

This TCR was sampled from an adult in good health. The chain joins TRBV19 to TRBJ1-1; TRBD1 aligns across 10 bases. Sequencing used peripheral blood, obtained on day 0 of AZD1222 vaccination. As DNA, the CDR3 is TGTGCCAGTAGTCCGCTGGGACAGGGGAAGAACACTGAAGCTTTCTTT. This sequence encodes CASSPLGQGKNTEAFF.